This T cell receptor beta chain was observed in a study of T-cell memory formation after mild COVID-19. In the study overall: The TCR clusters were mostly specific to one donor.

Findings of the study overall: Whether day 37 second-wave clones are SARS-CoV-2-specific was not confirmed.

There are a few counts of this clonotype. Antigen unknown. TCRdb re-derived calls from the 5' RACE reads in MiXCR, one entry per CDR3 protein. This sample has around 470,000 distinct CDR3 sequences; 20% occur once, and the top ten carry around 8%. This TCR came from an adult woman who had mild COVID-19 (a few samples of this study predate the infection). Cell type and time point are not known. The sequenced material came from PBMCs or a T cell subset sorted from them (not recorded which).

CDR3: CASSRPNSGANVLTF. The CDR3 nucleotides read TGTGCCAGCAGTCGACCTAACTCTGGGGCCAACGTCCTGACTTTC. The rearrangement links TRBV12-3 or TRBV12-4 to TRBJ2-6; D is unresolved. The CDR3 has 15 residues. V was pared by 5 bases and J by 0 bases, with 8 bases between.